A selection of T cell receptor beta chains follows, all from one sample in a study of radiotherapy plus CTLA-4 blockade in lung cancer. Repertoires were generated with immunoSEQ multiplex PCR, while TCRdb's copy carries only in-frame clones and drops some. Of roughly 120,000 clones listed, 81% are singletons. The material sequenced was peripheral blood, taken from a patient treated with radiotherapy plus ipilimumab. These receptors all come from a human donor with non-small cell lung cancer that progressed on radiotherapy plus ipilimumab. Some clones in this sample may be carry-over from other donors' samples. The CDR3 runs from the conserved cysteine through the conserved F or W. D genes are given only for firm matches. Size values are once, few and many counts, or a class for expanded clones, and some rows have none.

size: NA; J: TRBJ1-6; D: TRBD1; V: TRBV11-2; CDR3: CASSPQGGYNSPLHF; DNA: TGTGCCAGCAGCCCGCAGGGGGGATATAATTCACCCCTCCACTTT
size: NA; J: TRBJ1-5; D: NA; V: TRBV18; CDR3: CASRASNQPQHF; DNA: TGTGCCAGCCGAGCCAGCAATCAGCCCCAGCATTTT
size: NA; J: TRBJ2-3; D: NA; V: TRBV19; CDR3: CASSIEIGTQYF; DNA: TGTGCCAGTAGTATCGAGATAGGGACGCAGTATTTT
size: NA; J: TRBJ2-3; D: NA; V: TRBV6-4; CDR3: CASSDRGLGDTQYF; DNA: TGTGCCAGCAGTGACAGGGGTCTCGGCGATACGCAGTATTTT
size: NA; J: TRBJ2-3; D: TRBD2; V: TRBV7-3; CDR3: CASSLGPSGGTDTQYF; DNA: TGTGCCAGCAGCTTAGGGCCTAGCGGGGGCACAGATACGCAGTATTTT
size: few; J: TRBJ1-4; D: NA; V: TRBV28; CDR3: CASSLSLNEKLFF; DNA: TGTGCCAGCAGTTTAAGCCTCAATGAAAAACTGTTTTTT
size: NA; J: TRBJ2-7; D: TRBD1; V: TRBV4-3; CDR3: CASSQDPGGWAYEQYF; DNA: TGCGCCAGCAGCCAAGATCCAGGGGGCTGGGCCTACGAGCAGTACTTC
size: NA; J: TRBJ1-2; D: NA; V: TRBV4-2; CDR3: CASSQDTNSVYGYTF; DNA: TGTGCCAGCAGCCAAGATACCAACAGTGTCTATGGCTACACCTTC
size: NA; J: TRBJ2-3; D: TRBD1; V: TRBV7-2; CDR3: CASSRGQGPTDTQYF; DNA: TGTGCCAGCAGCCGGGGACAGGGTCCCACAGATACGCAGTATTTT
size: NA; J: TRBJ2-3; D: NA; V: TRBV29-1; CDR3: CSVDPSTDTQYF; DNA: TGCAGCGTTGACCCCAGCACAGATACGCAGTATTTT
size: once; J: TRBJ1-5; D: NA; V: TRBV7-6; CDR3: CASSAQNQPQHF; DNA: TGTGCCAGCAGCGCTCAAAATCAGCCCCAGCATTTT
size: once; J: TRBJ1-2; D: NA; V: TRBV6-1; CDR3: CASRVPGRARVGYTF; DNA: TGTGCCAGCAGAGTACCGGGACGTGCCCGTGTTGGCTACACCTTC
size: NA; J: TRBJ2-6; D: NA; V: TRBV4-1; CDR3: CASSQGIYPSGANVLTF; DNA: TGCGCCAGCAGCCAAGGGATATACCCCTCTGGGGCCAACGTCCTGACTTTC
size: few; J: TRBJ1-1; D: NA; V: TRBV4-2; CDR3: CASSQLRGKEAFF; DNA: TGTGCCAGCAGCCAACTCAGGGGAAAGGAAGCTTTCTTT
size: NA; J: TRBJ1-2; D: NA; V: TRBV9; CDR3: CASSYQATDNYGYTF; DNA: TGTGCCAGCAGCTACCAAGCGACAGACAACTATGGCTACACCTTC
size: few; J: TRBJ2-5; D: TRBD2; V: TRBV5-1; CDR3: CASSALGGVTYQETQYF; DNA: TGCGCCAGCAGCGCCCTGGGGGGGGTGACATACCAAGAGACCCAGTACTTC
size: NA; J: TRBJ1-2; D: NA; V: TRBV6-5; CDR3: CANGYEPAFYGYTF; DNA: TGTGCCAACGGCTACGAGCCGGCCTTTTATGGCTACACCTTC
size: few; J: TRBJ2-1; D: TRBD2; V: TRBV6-1; CDR3: CASSELAGGYNEQFF; DNA: TGTGCCAGCAGTGAACTAGCGGGGGGGTACAATGAGCAGTTCTTC
size: NA; J: TRBJ2-2; D: NA; V: TRBV9; CDR3: CASSVAYFPSFGTGELFF; DNA: TGTGCCAGCAGCGTAGCTTACTTCCCCTCCTTTGGCACCGGGGAGCTGTTTTTT
size: NA; J: TRBJ1-1; D: NA; V: TRBV20-1; CDR3: CSARDQAFF; DNA: TGCAGTGCTAGAGATCAAGCTTTCTTT
size: NA; J: TRBJ1-5; D: TRBD1; V: TRBV10-3; CDR3: CAISQGTGANQPQHF; DNA: TGTGCCATCAGTCAGGGGACAGGGGCCAATCAGCCCCAGCATTTT
size: NA; J: TRBJ2-7; D: NA; V: TRBV4-2; CDR3: CASILSSYEQYF; DNA: TGTGCCAGTATCCTGAGCTCCTACGAGCAGTACTTC
size: once; J: TRBJ2-1; D: TRBD1; V: TRBV4-1; CDR3: CASSQGTGGNYNEQFF; DNA: TGCGCCAGCAGCCAAGGGACAGGGGGAAACTACAATGAGCAGTTCTTC
size: NA; J: TRBJ2-3; D: NA; V: TRBV30; CDR3: CAWSLAVSTDTQYF; DNA: TGTGCCTGGAGTTTGGCAGTATCCACAGATACGCAGTATTTT
size: NA; J: TRBJ1-4; D: NA; V: TRBV5-1; CDR3: CASSSHRATNEKLFF; DNA: TGCGCCAGCAGCTCTCACAGGGCAACTAATGAAAAACTGTTTTTT
size: NA; J: TRBJ2-7; D: TRBD1; V: TRBV19; CDR3: CASSTTGALYSYEQYF; DNA: TGTGCCAGTAGTACGACAGGGGCTCTGTATTCGTACGAGCAGTACTTC
size: few; J: TRBJ1-6; D: NA; V: TRBV5-1; CDR3: CASSLVGGDVSPLHF; DNA: TGCGCCAGCAGCTTGGTGGGGGGGGACGTTTCACCCCTCCACTTT
size: NA; J: TRBJ1-2; D: TRBD1; V: TRBV9; CDR3: CASSVTGQGVAYGYTF; DNA: TGTGCCAGCAGCGTAACTGGACAGGGGGTCGCCTATGGCTACACCTTC
size: once; J: TRBJ1-6; D: NA; V: TRBV20-1; CDR3: CSAGLNSPLHF; DNA: TGCAGTGCAGGGCTCAATTCACCCCTCCACTTT
size: NA; J: TRBJ1-3; D: NA; V: TRBV5-6; CDR3: CASSPGPHSGNTIYF; DNA: TGTGCCAGCAGCCCGGGACCGCACTCTGGAAACACCATATATTTT
size: NA; J: TRBJ1-3; D: NA; V: TRBV11-3; CDR3: CASSLGHSSGNTIYF; DNA: TGTGCCAGCAGCTTAGGACATAGCTCTGGAAACACCATATATTTT
size: NA; J: TRBJ1-3; D: NA; V: TRBV5-5; CDR3: CASSFGLISSGNTIYF; DNA: TGTGCCAGCAGCTTTGGGCTGATTAGCTCTGGAAACACCATATATTTT
size: NA; J: TRBJ1-1; D: TRBD1; V: TRBV15; CDR3: CATSRDFGTGGAYAFF; DNA: TGTGCCACCAGCAGAGATTTTGGGACAGGGGGAGCGTATGCTTTCTTT
size: NA; J: TRBJ1-2; D: NA; V: TRBV4-3; CDR3: CASSQDLLKGWYGYTF; DNA: TGCGCCAGCAGCCAAGATTTGCTTAAGGGGTGGTATGGCTACACCTTC
size: NA; J: TRBJ2-7; D: TRBD2; V: TRBV5-6; CDR3: CASSSLSGASYEQYF; DNA: TGTGCCAGCAGCTCCCTTAGCGGGGCCTCCTACGAGCAGTACTTC
size: NA; J: TRBJ1-1; D: NA; V: TRBV5-1; CDR3: CASSMGLNTEAFF; DNA: TGCGCCAGCAGCATGGGGTTGAACACTGAAGCTTTCTTT
size: NA; J: TRBJ2-5; D: NA; V: TRBV5-1; CDR3: CASSLLGRETQYF; DNA: TGCGCCAGCAGCTTGCTGGGGAGAGAGACCCAGTACTTC
size: few; J: TRBJ1-2; D: NA; V: TRBV5-8; CDR3: CASSLFRHLRGGYTF; DNA: TGTGCCAGCAGCTTGTTCCGCCACCTACGAGGTGGCTACACCTTC
size: NA; J: TRBJ1-1; D: NA; V: TRBV7-9; CDR3: CASSLNTEAFF; DNA: TGTGCCAGCAGCTTGAACACTGAAGCTTTCTTT
size: NA; J: TRBJ1-2; D: TRBD1; V: TRBV7-9; CDR3: CASSSGQGGDGYTF; DNA: TGTGCCAGCAGCTCAGGACAGGGCGGCGATGGCTACACCTTC
size: NA; J: TRBJ2-7; D: NA; V: TRBV9; CDR3: CASSVGPGRKSYEQYF; DNA: TGTGCCAGCAGCGTAGGGCCGGGACGGAAATCCTACGAGCAGTACTTC
size: NA; J: TRBJ2-7; D: TRBD2; V: TRBV7-2; CDR3: CASSRGTSGGNEQYF; DNA: TGTGCCAGCAGCCGCGGGACTAGCGGGGGCAACGAGCAGTACTTC
size: few; J: TRBJ2-5; D: NA; V: TRBV4-2; CDR3: CASSQAGDQETQYF; DNA: TGTGCCAGCAGCCAAGCGGGGGACCAAGAGACCCAGTACTTC
size: NA; J: TRBJ1-5; D: NA; V: TRBV5-1; CDR3: CASSEDGNQPQHF; DNA: TGCGCCAGCAGCGAGGACGGCAATCAGCCCCAGCATTTT
size: few; J: TRBJ1-1; D: NA; V: TRBV7-9; CDR3: CASSLSRDGNTEAFF; DNA: TGTGCCAGCAGCTTATCCCGAGACGGGAACACTGAAGCTTTCTTT
size: NA; J: TRBJ1-4; D: TRBD1; V: TRBV6-5; CDR3: CASRNPGGRDEKLFF; DNA: TGTGCCAGCAGAAACCCAGGGGGCAGGGATGAAAAACTGTTTTTT
size: NA; J: TRBJ1-2; D: NA; V: TRBV25-1; CDR3: CASVRDGYGYTF; DNA: TGTGCCAGCGTCAGGGATGGCTATGGCTACACCTTC
size: once; J: TRBJ2-3; D: TRBD2; V: TRBV28; CDR3: CASSLGGDTDTQYF; DNA: TGTGCCAGCAGCTTGGGAGGGGACACAGATACGCAGTATTTT
size: NA; J: TRBJ2-7; D: TRBD1; V: TRBV18; CDR3: CASSPRTGLDEQYF; DNA: TGTGCCAGCTCACCTAGGACAGGGCTCGACGAGCAGTACTTC
size: few; J: TRBJ1-1; D: TRBD1; V: TRBV6-1; CDR3: CASTPDRAAEAFF; DNA: TGTGCCAGCACTCCAGACAGGGCCGCTGAAGCTTTCTTT
size: NA; J: TRBJ2-1; D: NA; V: TRBV27; CDR3: CASSKQRASKYNEQFF; DNA: TGTGCCAGCAGTAAACAGCGGGCTAGCAAGTACAATGAGCAGTTCTTC
size: NA; J: TRBJ1-1; D: NA; V: TRBV10-2; CDR3: CASSAGSEAFF; DNA: TGCGCCAGCAGTGCAGGTTCTGAAGCTTTCTTT
size: few; J: TRBJ2-1; D: TRBD2; V: TRBV5-4; CDR3: CASSLGRGENEQFF; DNA: TGTGCCAGCAGCTTGGGTCGGGGGGAAAATGAGCAGTTCTTC
size: NA; J: TRBJ2-6; D: NA; V: TRBV5-1; CDR3: CASSRGALSGANVLTF; DNA: TGCGCCAGCAGTAGGGGGGCGCTCTCTGGGGCCAACGTCCTGACTTTC
size: NA; J: TRBJ1-5; D: NA; V: TRBV6-6; CDR3: CASSFAHLSNQPQHF; DNA: TGTGCCAGCAGTTTCGCCCACCTAAGCAATCAGCCCCAGCATTTT
size: NA; J: TRBJ2-6; D: NA; V: TRBV6-6; CDR3: CASSYDGGSGANVLTF; DNA: TGTGCCAGCAGTTACGATGGGGGGTCTGGGGCCAACGTCCTGACTTTC
size: NA; J: TRBJ2-3; D: TRBD1; V: TRBV4-3; CDR3: CASSHIYIRDRGSWTDTQYF; DNA: TGCGCCAGCAGCCATATCTATATCCGGGACAGGGGGTCATGGACAGATACGCAGTATTTT
size: NA; J: TRBJ2-4; D: NA; V: TRBV7-2; CDR3: CASSKGPLAKNIQYF; DNA: TGTGCCAGCAGCAAGGGACCGTTAGCCAAAAACATTCAGTACTTC
size: NA; J: TRBJ2-7; D: NA; V: TRBV11-2; CDR3: CASSLAASHYEQYF; DNA: TGTGCCAGCAGCTTAGCTGCGTCCCACTACGAGCAGTACTTC
size: NA; J: TRBJ2-7; D: TRBD1; V: TRBV7-2; CDR3: CASSFSGTGTYGQYF; DNA: TGTGCCAGCAGCTTTTCCGGGACAGGGACCTACGGGCAGTACTTC